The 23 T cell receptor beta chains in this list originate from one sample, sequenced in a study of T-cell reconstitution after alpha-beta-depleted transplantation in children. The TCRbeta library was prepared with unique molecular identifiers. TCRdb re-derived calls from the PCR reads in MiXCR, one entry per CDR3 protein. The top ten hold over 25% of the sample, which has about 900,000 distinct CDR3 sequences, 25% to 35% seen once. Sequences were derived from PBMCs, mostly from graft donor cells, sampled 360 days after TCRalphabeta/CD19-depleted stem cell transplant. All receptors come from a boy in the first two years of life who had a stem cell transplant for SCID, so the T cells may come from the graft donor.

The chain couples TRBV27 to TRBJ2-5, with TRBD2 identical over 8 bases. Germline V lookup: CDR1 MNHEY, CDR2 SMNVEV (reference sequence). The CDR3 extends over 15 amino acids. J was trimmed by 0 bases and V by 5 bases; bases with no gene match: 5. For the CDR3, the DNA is TGTGCCAGCAGTCCAGCGGGGGCGTACCAAGAGACCCAGTACTTC. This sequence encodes CASSPAGAYQETQYF.

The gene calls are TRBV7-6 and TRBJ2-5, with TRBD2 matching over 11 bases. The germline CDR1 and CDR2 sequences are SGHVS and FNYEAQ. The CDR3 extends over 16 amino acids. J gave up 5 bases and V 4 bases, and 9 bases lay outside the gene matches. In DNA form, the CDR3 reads TGTGCCAGCAGCTCAAAACTAGCGGGGGAGCAGGAGACCCAGTACTTC. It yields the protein CASSSKLAGEQETQYF.

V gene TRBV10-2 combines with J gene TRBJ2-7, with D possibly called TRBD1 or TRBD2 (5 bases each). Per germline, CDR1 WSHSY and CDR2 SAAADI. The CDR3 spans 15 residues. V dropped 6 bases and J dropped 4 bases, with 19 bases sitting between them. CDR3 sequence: CASRGDHPIFYEQYF. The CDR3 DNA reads TGCGCCAGCAGGGGGGACCATCCAATATTTTACGAGCAGTACTTC.

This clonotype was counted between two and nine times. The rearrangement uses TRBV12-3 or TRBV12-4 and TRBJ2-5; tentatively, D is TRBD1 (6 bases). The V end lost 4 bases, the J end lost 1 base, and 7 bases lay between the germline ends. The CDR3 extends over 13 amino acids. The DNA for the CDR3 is TGTGCCAGCAGTTGGGACATCCAAGAGACCCAGTACTTC. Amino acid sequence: CASSWDIQETQYF.

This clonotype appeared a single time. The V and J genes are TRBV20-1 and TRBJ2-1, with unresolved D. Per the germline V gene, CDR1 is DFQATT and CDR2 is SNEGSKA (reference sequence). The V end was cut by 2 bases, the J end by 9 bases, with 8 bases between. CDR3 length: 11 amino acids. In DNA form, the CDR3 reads TGCAGTGCTAGACGGCCCGGTGAGCAGTTCTTC. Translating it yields CSARRPGEQFF.

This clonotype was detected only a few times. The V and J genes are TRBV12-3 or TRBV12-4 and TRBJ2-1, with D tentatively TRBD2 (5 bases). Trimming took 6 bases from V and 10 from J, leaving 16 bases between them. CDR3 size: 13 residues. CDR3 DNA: TGTGCCAGCAGATCGGACTCCCCTTCGGAGCAGTTCTTC. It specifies CASRSDSPSEQFF.

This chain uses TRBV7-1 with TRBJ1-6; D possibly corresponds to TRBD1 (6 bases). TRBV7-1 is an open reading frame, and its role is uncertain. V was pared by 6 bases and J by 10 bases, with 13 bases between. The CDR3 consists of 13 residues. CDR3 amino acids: CASRRQEGSPLHF. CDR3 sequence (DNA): TGTGCCAGCAGAAGACAGGAGGGGTCACCCCTCCACTTT.

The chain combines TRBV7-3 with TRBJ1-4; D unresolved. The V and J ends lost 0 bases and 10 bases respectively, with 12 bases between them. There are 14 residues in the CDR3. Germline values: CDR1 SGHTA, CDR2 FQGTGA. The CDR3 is CASSLTGPQGKLFF. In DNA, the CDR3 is TGTGCCAGCAGCTTAACTGGCCCTCAAGGAAAACTGTTTTTT. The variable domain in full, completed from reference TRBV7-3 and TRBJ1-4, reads GAGVSQTPSNKVTEKGKYVELRCDPISGHTALYWYRQSLGQGPEFLIYFQGTGAADDSGLPNDRFFAVRPEGSVSTLKIQRTERGDSAVYLCASSLTGPQGKLFFGSGTQLSVL.

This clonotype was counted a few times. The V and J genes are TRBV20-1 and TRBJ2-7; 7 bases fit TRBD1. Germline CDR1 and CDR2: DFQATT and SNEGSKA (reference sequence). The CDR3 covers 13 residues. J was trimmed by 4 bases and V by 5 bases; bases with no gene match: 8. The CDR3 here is CSARPRDRYEQYF. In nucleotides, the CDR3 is TGCAGTGCTCGTCCCCGGGACAGATACGAGCAGTACTTC.

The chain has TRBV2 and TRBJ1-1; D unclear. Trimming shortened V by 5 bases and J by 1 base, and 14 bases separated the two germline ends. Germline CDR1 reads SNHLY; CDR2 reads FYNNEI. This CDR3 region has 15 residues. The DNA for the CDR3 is TGTGCCAGCAGTTTATGGGGAGACCAGAACACTGAAGCTTTCTTT. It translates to CASSLWGDQNTEAFF. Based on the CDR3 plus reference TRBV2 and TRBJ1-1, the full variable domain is EPEVTQTPSHQVTQMGQEVILRCVPISNHLYFYWYRQILGQKVEFLVSFYNNEISEKSEIFDDQFSVERPDGSNFTLKIRSTKLEDSAMYFCASSLWGDQNTEAFFGQGTRLTVV.

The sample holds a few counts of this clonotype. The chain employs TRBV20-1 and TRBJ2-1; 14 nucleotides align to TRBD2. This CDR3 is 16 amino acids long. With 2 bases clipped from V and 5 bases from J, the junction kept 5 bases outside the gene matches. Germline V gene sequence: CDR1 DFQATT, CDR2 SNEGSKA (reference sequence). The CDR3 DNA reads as TGCAGTGCTAGACGGACTAGCGGGGGGACCCACAATGAGCAGTTCTTC. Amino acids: CSARRTSGGTHNEQFF.

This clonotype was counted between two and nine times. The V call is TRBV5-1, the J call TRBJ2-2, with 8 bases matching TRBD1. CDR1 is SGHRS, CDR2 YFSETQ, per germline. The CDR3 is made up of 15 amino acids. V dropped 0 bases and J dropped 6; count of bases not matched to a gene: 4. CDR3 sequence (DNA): TGCGCCAGCAGCTTGGACTACAGGGGGGCCGGGGAGCTGTTTTTT. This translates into CASSLDYRGAGELFF.

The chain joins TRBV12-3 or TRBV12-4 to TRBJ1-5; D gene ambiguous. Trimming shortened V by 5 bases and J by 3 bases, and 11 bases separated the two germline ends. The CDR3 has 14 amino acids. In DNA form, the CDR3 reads TGTGCCAGCAGTGGAGACGCGTTCAATCAGCCCCAGCATTTT. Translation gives CASSGDAFNQPQHF.

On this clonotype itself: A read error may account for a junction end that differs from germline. The CDR3 spells CGSSLWQGGEYF. The CDR3 DNA is TGCGGCAGCAGCTTGTGGCAGGGAGGGGAGTACTTC. The chain has TRBV5-1 and TRBJ2-7, with 7 bases lining up with TRBD2. This CDR3 is built from 12 residues. Germline V lookup: CDR1 SGHRS, CDR2 YFSETQ.

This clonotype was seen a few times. The CDR3 region is CASSQEMVAKSYEQYF. Written as DNA, the CDR3 is TGTGCCAGCAGCCAAGAAATGGTGGCCAAATCCTACGAGCAGTACTTC. The chain recombines TRBV4-2 with TRBJ2-7; D is unresolved. Trimming shortened V by 0 bases and J by 1 base, and 13 bases separated the two germline ends. CDR1 is LGHNA and CDR2 is YNFKEQ in the germline V gene. CDR3 length: 16 amino acids.

CDR3 amino acids: CSAEYRGSYNEQFF. CDR3 nucleotides: TGCAGCGCCGAGTACAGGGGCTCCTACAATGAGCAGTTCTTC. This chain uses TRBV29-1 with TRBJ2-1; 7 bases fit TRBD1. V was clipped by 7 bases and J by 0 bases; unmatched bases: 6. Per the germline V gene, CDR1 is SQVTM and CDR2 is ANQGSEA. This CDR3 spans 14 amino acids.

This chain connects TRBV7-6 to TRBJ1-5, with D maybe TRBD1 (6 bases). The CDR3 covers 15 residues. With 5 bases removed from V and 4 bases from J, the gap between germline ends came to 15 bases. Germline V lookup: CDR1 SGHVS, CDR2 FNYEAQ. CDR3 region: CASSTSTGPNQPQHF. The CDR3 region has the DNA TGTGCCAGCAGCACGTCTACAGGGCCTAATCAGCCCCAGCATTTT.

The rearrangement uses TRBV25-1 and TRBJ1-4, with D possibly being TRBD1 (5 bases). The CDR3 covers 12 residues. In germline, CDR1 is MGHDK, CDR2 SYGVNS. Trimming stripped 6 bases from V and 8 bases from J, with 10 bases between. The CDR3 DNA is TGTGCCAGCAGGTTTGGGGGAGAAAAACTGTTTTTT. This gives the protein CASRFGGEKLFF.

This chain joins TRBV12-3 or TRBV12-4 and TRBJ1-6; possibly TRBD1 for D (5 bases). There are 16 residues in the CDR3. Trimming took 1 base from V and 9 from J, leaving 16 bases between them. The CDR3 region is CASSLGPGVRFSPLHF. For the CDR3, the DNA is TGTGCCAGCAGTTTAGGTCCGGGGGTAAGGTTTTCACCCCTCCACTTT.

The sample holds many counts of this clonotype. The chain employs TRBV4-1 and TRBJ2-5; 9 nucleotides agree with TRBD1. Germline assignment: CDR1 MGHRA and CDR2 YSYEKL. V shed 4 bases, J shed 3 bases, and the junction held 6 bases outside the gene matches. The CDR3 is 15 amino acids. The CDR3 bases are TGCGCCAGCAGCCCGGGACAGGGAAGGAAAGAGACCCAGTACTTC. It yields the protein CASSPGQGRKETQYF.

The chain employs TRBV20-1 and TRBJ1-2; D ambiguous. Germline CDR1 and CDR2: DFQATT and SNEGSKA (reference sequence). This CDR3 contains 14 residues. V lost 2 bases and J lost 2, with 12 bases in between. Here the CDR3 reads CSARPFDRNYGYTF. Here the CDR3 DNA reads TGCAGTGCTAGACCTTTTGACCGGAACTATGGCTACACCTTC.

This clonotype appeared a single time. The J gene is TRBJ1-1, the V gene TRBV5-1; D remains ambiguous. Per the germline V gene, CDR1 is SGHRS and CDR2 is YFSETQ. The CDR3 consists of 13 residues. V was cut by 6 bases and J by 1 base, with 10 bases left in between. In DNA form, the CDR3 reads TGCGCCAGCAAGTTAGACCCGAACACTGAAGCTTTCTTT. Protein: CASKLDPNTEAFF.

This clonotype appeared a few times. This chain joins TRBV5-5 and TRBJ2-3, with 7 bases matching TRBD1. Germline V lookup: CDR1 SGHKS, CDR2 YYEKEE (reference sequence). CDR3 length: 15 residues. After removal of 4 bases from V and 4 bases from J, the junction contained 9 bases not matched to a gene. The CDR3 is CASSTMDRWPDTQYF. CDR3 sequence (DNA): TGTGCCAGCAGCACAATGGACAGGTGGCCAGATACGCAGTATTTT.